The T cell receptor (beta chain) under discussion was sequenced for a study of glioma-infiltrating T cells. Study-wide results and caveats: CDR3 overlap between tissue and blood was very small. Tissue-blood divergence was below expectation in non-neoplastic patients, above in gliomas.

TCR alpha and beta CDR3 regions were amplified from RNA using iRepertoire nested multiplex PCR. From the multiplex PCR reads, TCRdb called clonotypes with MiXCR, one entry per CDR3 protein. The repertoire includes under 150,000 distinct CDR3 sequences, under 25% of them detected once, and about a quarter sits in the top ten. The germline V gene encodes CDR1 DFQATT and CDR2 SNEGSKA (reference sequence). V lost 2 bases, J lost 2 bases, and 7 bases lay in between. The CDR3 loop spans 13 amino acids. This clonotype has ten or more counts. Its antigen is as yet unknown. The receptor comes from a human donor with low-grade glioma or glioblastoma, undergoing nonglioma brain surgery, or in good health (not recorded which). The sequenced sample was glioma tissue, nonneoplastic brain tissue, or PBMCs (not recorded which). The chain links TRBV20-1 to TRBJ1-5, with no clear D. The CDR3 spells CSARSSGNQPQHF. Written as DNA, the CDR3 is TGCAGTGCTAGAAGTTCGGGCAATCAGCCCCAGCATTTT.